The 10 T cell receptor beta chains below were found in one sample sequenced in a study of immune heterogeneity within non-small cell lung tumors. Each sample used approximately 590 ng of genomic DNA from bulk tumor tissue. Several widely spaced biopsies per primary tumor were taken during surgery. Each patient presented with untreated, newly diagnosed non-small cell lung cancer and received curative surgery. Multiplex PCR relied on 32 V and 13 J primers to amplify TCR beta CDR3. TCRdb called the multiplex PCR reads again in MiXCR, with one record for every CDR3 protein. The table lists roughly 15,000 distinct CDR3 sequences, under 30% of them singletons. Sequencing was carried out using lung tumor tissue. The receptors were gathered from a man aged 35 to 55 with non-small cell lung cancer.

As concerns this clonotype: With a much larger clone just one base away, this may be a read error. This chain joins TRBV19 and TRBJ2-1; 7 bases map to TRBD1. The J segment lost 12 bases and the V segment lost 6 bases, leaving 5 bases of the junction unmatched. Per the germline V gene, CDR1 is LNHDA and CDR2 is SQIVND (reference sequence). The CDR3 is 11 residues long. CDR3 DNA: TGTGCCAGTAGAATCCAGGGGGTGCAGTTCTTC. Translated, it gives CASRIQGVQFF.

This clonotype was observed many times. CDR3 in DNA: TGTGCCAGCAGTGTGGGACAGCCGAACACCGGGGAGCTGTTTTTT. Translating it yields CASSVGQPNTGELFF. This sequence joins TRBV6-4 and TRBJ2-2, with 7 bases identical to TRBD1. The trim removed 4 bases at V and 0 bases at J, leaving 2 bases unmatched. CDR3 size: 15 residues. The germline V gene has CDR1 MRHNA and CDR2 SNTAGT.

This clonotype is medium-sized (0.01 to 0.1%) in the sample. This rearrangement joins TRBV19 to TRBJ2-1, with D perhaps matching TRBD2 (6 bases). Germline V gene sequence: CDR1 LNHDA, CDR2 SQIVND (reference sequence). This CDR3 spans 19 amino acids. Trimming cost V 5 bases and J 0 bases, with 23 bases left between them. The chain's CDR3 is CASSPKGRVAVSSYNEQFF. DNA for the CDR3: TGTGCCAGTAGTCCCAAAGGGCGGGTAGCGGTGAGCTCCTACAATGAGCAGTTCTTC.

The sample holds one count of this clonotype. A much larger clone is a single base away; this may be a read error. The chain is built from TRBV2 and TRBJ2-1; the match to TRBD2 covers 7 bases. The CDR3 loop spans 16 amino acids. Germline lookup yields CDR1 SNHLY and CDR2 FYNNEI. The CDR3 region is CDSRDPSGSSYNEQFF. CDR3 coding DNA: TGTGACAGCAGGGACCCTAGCGGCAGCTCCTACAATGAGCAGTTCTTC.

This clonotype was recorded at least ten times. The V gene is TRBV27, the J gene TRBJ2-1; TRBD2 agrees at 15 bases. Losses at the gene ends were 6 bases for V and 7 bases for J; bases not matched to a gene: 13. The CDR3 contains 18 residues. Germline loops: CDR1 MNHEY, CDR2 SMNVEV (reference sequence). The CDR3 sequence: CASRRQVAGTSGRNEQFF. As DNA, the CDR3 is TGTGCCAGCAGGCGACAGGTGGCAGGGACTAGCGGGAGGAATGAGCAGTTCTTC.

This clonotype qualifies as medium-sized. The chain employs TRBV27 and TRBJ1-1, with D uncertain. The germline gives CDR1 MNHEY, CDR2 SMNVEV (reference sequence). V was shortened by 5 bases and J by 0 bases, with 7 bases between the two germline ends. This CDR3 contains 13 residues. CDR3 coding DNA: TGTGCCAGCAGTGGTCAGATGAACACTGAAGCTTTCTTT. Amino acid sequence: CASSGQMNTEAFF.

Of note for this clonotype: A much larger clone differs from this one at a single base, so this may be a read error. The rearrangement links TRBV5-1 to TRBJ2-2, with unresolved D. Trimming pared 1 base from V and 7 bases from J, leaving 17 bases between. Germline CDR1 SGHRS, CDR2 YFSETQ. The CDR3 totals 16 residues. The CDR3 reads CASSLYELGRCGELFF. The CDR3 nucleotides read TGCGCCAGCAGCTTGTACGAGTTGGGCCGGTGCGGGGAGCTGTTTTTT.

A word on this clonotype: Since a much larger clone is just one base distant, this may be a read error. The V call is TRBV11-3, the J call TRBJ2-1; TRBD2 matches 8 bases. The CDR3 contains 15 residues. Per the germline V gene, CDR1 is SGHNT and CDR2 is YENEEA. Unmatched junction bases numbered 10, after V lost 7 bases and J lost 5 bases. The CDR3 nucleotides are TGTGCCAGCATCTCCGGGGGGGATCTTAACAATGAGCAGTTCTTC. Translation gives CASISGGDLNNEQFF. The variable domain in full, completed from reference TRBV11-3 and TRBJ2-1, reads EAGVVQSPRYKIIEKKQPVAFWCNPISGHNTLYWYLQNLGQGPELLIRYENEEAVDDSQLPKDRFSAERLKGVDSTLKIQPAELGDSAVYLCASISGGDLNNEQFFGPGTRLTVL.

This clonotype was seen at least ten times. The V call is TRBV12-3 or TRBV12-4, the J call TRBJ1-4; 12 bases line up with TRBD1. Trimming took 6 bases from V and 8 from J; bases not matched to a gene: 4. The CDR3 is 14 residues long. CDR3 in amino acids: CASRRGQGAEKLFF. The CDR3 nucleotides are TGTGCCAGCAGACGGGGACAGGGGGCAGAAAAACTGTTTTTT.

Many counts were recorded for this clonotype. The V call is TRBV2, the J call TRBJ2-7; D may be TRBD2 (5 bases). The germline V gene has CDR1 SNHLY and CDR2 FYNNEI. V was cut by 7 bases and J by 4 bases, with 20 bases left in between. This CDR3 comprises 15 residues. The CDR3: CASTGRPGNIYEQYF. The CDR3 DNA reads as TGTGCCAGCACTGGGCGTCCGGGAAACATATACGAGCAGTACTTC.